This T cell receptor (beta chain) was sequenced for a study of T-cell memory formation after mild COVID-19. TCRdb reanalysed the 5' RACE reads using MiXCR and keeps one entry per CDR3 protein. The sample includes 200,000 or so distinct CDR3 sequences, around 15% of them seen just once. Germline lookup yields CDR1 SGHRS and CDR2 YFSETQ. V shed 7 bases and J 6 bases; nucleotides not matched to a gene: 20. This CDR3 has 18 amino acids. The sequence was collected from an adult woman who had mild COVID-19 (a few samples of this study predate the infection). Cell type and time point are not known. The chain employs TRBV5-1 and TRBJ2-7; 12 nucleotides agree with TRBD1. Sequenced material: PBMCs or a T cell subset sorted from them (not recorded which). DNA for the CDR3: TGCGCCAGCGCGAGTCGGATAACACCGGGACAGGGGGCGGCCGAGCAGTACTTC. Encoded protein: CASASRITPGQGAAEQYF.